These 6 T cell receptor beta chains came from one sample sequenced in a study of blood T cell repertoires in COVID-19. TCRdb's copy holds only in-frame clones and misses some; the assay was immunoSEQ multiplex PCR. The sample lists approximately 220,000 clones, roughly 84% occurring once. Sequencing used peripheral blood. The receptors stem from a woman aged 60-75 years who had recovered from COVID-19.

J is TRBJ1-6 and V is TRBV14, with D possibly TRBD1 on 6 matching bases. The V and J ends lost 1 base and 18 bases respectively, with 16 bases between them. CDR1 is SGHDN, CDR2 FVKESK, per germline. The CDR3 spans 13 residues. The CDR3 DNA sequence: TGTGCCAGCAGCCAAGTAATGCAGGGGCCTTCCCACTTT. Translation gives CASSQVMQGPSHF.

V gene TRBV5-6 combines with J gene TRBJ2-5, with D possibly TRBD1 on 6 matching bases. Germline lookup yields CDR1 SGHDT and CDR2 YYEEEE. The CDR3 length is 13 residues. V was clipped by 5 bases and J by 4 bases, with 12 bases between them. The CDR3 nucleotides read TGTGCCAGCAGGGTGACAGGCCGAGAGACCCAGTACTTC. Its translation: CASRVTGRETQYF.

The rearrangement links TRBV13 to TRBJ1-1, with D maybe TRBD1 (5 bases). V was clipped by 5 bases and J by 0 bases, with 10 bases between them. This CDR3 is 14 amino acids long. Germline assignment: CDR1 PRHDT and CDR2 FYEKMQ (reference sequence). This chain's CDR3 is CASSRGTVNTEAFF. DNA of the CDR3: TGTGCCAGCAGCCGCGGGACGGTGAACACTGAAGCTTTCTTT.

V usage is TRBV5-5 and J usage is TRBJ1-4; 9 bases match TRBD1. V shed 0 bases, J shed 6 bases, and the junction held 0 bases outside the gene matches. The CDR3 runs to 14 residues. Germline V gene sequence: CDR1 SGHKS, CDR2 YYEKEE (reference sequence). The CDR3 sequence: CASSLGTGDEKLFF. The CDR3 DNA is TGTGCCAGCAGCTTGGGGACAGGGGATGAAAAACTGTTTTTT. Variable domain in full (rest from reference TRBV5-5 and TRBJ1-4): DAGVTQSPTHLIKTRGQQVTLRCSPISGHKSVSWYQQVLGQGPQFIFQYYEKEERGRGNFPDRFSARQFPNYSSELNVNALLLGDSALYLCASSLGTGDEKLFFGSGTQLSVL.

V is TRBV7-8 and J is TRBJ1-4, with D maybe TRBD1 (5 bases). This CDR3 spans 15 amino acids. Trimming cost V 1 base and J 6 bases, with 12 bases left between them. CDR1 and CDR2 from the germline V gene are SGHVS and FQNEAQ. CDR3 region: CASSLVGGIDEKLFF. DNA of the CDR3: TGTGCCAGCAGCTTAGTCGGGGGAATAGATGAAAAACTGTTTTTT.

The J gene is TRBJ2-2, the V gene TRBV5-4, with a possible D match to TRBD2 (6 bases). This CDR3 spans 16 amino acids. CDR1 is SGHNT and CDR2 is YYREEE in the germline V gene (reference sequence). The germline V and J ends were trimmed by 0 bases and 3 bases, with 12 bases remaining between them. For the CDR3, the DNA is TGTGCCAGCAGCTTGGCGGCTAGCGTAGACACCGGGGAGCTGTTTTTT. Its translation: CASSLAASVDTGELFF.